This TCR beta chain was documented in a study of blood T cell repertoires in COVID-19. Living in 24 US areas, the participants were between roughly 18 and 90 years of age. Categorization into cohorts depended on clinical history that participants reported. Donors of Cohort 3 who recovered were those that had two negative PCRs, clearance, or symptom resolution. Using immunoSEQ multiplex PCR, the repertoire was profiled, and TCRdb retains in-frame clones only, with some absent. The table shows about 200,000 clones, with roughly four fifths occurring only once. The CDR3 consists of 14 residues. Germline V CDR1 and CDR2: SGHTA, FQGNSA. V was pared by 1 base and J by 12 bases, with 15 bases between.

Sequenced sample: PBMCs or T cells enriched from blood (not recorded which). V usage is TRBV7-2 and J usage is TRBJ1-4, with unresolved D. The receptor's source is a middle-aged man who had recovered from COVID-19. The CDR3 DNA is TGTGCCAGCAGCTTAGAGTCCCGACTCGTTGAACTGTTTTTT. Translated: CASSLESRLVELFF. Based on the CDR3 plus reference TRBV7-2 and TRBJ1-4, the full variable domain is GAGVSQSPSNKVTEKGKDVELRCDPISGHTALYWYRQSLGQGLEFLIYFQGNSAPDKSGLPSDRFSAERTGGSVSTLTIQRTQQEDSAVYLCASSLESRLVELFFGSGTQLSVL.